Here is one T cell receptor (beta chain) with its context. What it binds is unknown. For ophthalmopathy patients, the Clinical Activity Score was at least 3 and the NOSPECS grade at least 4; duration was under 3 months. RNA transcripts served as the template for amplifying TCR beta CDR3 regions. RT-PCR in the first round (using the HTBI primer set) targeted the TCR CDR3. TCRdb redid the calling of the multiplex PCR reads with MiXCR, one entry per CDR3 protein. The sample includes 250,000 to 400,000 distinct CDR3 sequences, roughly 13% seen only once; the top ten take about 37%. This specimen comes from a study of T cells in Graves' hyperthyroidism and ophthalmopathy. Background on the study: Blood was drawn when the patient was first diagnosed and still untreated. Whole-study results and caveats: Classification by a 13 V-J model distinguished ophthalmopathy from stable hyperthyroidism.

Losses at the gene ends were 0 bases for V and 2 bases for J; bases not matched to a gene: 6. The CDR3 totals 15 residues. Germline-derived CDR1 and CDR2 are DFQATT and SNEGSKA (reference sequence). The gene calls are TRBV20-1 and TRBJ1-1; TRBD1 matches at 7 bases. This receptor was obtained from a woman in her 40s with Graves' ophthalmopathy. Sequencing input: blood. CDR3 amino acids: CSARDFRGINTEAFF. The CDR3 DNA reads as TGCAGTGCTAGAGACTTCAGGGGGATAAACACTGAAGCTTTCTTT.